This TCR beta chain was captured in a study of PD-1 blockade in mismatch repair-deficient tumors. Background on the study: All were previously treated, progressing patients with some twelve mismatch repair-deficient cancer types.

V lost 2 bases and J lost 1, with 9 bases in between. Germline-derived CDR1 and CDR2 are MNHEY and SVGAGI. The CDR3 length is 14 residues. Produced via immunoSEQ multiplex PCR; TCRdb's table is partial and in-frame only. Of more than 20,000 clones listed, 84% were seen once; the top ten hold 17%. Every patient had mismatch repair deficiency by PCR or immunohistochemistry. Three pembrolizumab responders had their TCRs sequenced. V is TRBV6-5 and J is TRBJ2-7, with D unresolved. The receptor was derived from an adult with mismatch repair-deficient cancer. The source material was peripheral blood, sampled 2 weeks after starting pembrolizumab. The CDR3 DNA is TGTGCCAGCAGTTACCGGCTCCAGTCCTACGAGCAGTACTTC. Translation gives CASSYRLQSYEQYF.